Listed below are T cell receptor beta chains from one sample, sequenced in a study of blood T cell repertoires in COVID-19. Measured with immunoSEQ multiplex PCR; TCRdb has only the in-frame clones, and not every one. Seen here are 45,000 to 55,000 clones, about four fifths observed once, and the top ten hold around 1.5%. Sequencing was performed on peripheral blood. Source of these receptors: a man between 50 and 59 years old with acute or convalescent COVID-19. Each CDR3 is given with its conserved first and last residue. The D gene is left open where the match is weak. Clone size, where shown, is once, few, many, or a class for clones that have expanded.

D gene	V gene	J gene	clone size	CDR3 protein	CDR3 DNA
-	TRBV7-8	TRBJ1-5	medium-sized	CASSLGTVPYSNQPQHF	TGTGCCAGCAGCTTAGGGACAGTTCCTTATAGCAATCAGCCCCAGCATTTT
-	TRBV7-2	TRBJ1-3	-	CASSFTERPRNTIYF	TGTGCCAGCAGCTTCACCGAACGGCCTAGGAACACCATATATTTT
-	TRBV27	TRBJ1-2	-	CASSLTGSYYGYTF	TGTGCCAGCAGTTTAACGGGATCCTACTATGGCTACACCTTC
-	TRBV11-2	TRBJ2-1	-	CASSLVPGSNEQFF	TGTGCCAGCAGCTTAGTGCCAGGGTCTAATGAGCAGTTCTTC
-	TRBV5-4	TRBJ2-2	-	CASSIQGVTGELFF	TGTGCCAGCAGCATTCAGGGTGTCACCGGGGAGCTGTTTTTT
TRBD2	TRBV5-6	TRBJ2-1	-	CASRLGTSNWYEQFF	TGTGCCAGCAGGCTCGGGACTAGCAATTGGTATGAGCAGTTCTTC
-	TRBV19	TRBJ2-7	-	CASSIDRRYEQYF	TGTGCCAGTAGTATCGACAGAAGGTACGAGCAGTACTTC
-	TRBV19	TRBJ2-7	few	CASSILGASYEQYF	TGTGCCAGTAGTATCCTGGGAGCTTCCTACGAGCAGTACTTC
TRBD1	TRBV19	TRBJ2-7	-	CASARGLSSYEQYF	TGTGCCAGTGCAAGGGGGCTGAGCTCCTACGAGCAGTACTTC
TRBD1	TRBV7-9	TRBJ2-5	-	CASSLARQGAVETQYF	TGTGCCAGCAGCTTAGCCCGACAGGGGGCGGTGGAGACCCAGTACTTC
-	TRBV19	TRBJ1-3	few	CASSIPDRATGNTIYF	TGTGCCAGTAGTATCCCGGACAGAGCTACTGGAAACACCATATATTTT
TRBD1	TRBV28	TRBJ2-4	-	CASSVDRGYLNIQYF	TGTGCCAGCAGTGTGGACAGGGGCTATTTAAACATTCAGTACTTC
TRBD1	TRBV7-2	TRBJ1-2	-	CASSLRQGDGYTF	TGTGCCAGCAGCTTGAGACAGGGCGATGGCTACACCTTC
TRBD1	TRBV11-2	TRBJ1-6	-	CASSSNTGGNSPLHF	TGTGCCAGCAGCTCAAACACAGGGGGGAATTCACCCCTCCACTTT
-	TRBV25-1	TRBJ1-2	-	CASSEYGSQDGYTF	TGTGCCAGCAGTGAATATGGCTCCCAAGATGGCTACACCTTC
TRBD1	TRBV3-1/TRBV3-2	TRBJ1-1	-	CASSLRTGRGTEAFF	TGTGCCAGCAGCCTACGGACAGGGAGAGGAACTGAAGCTTTCTTT
TRBD2	TRBV5-4	TRBJ2-2	-	CASSLVQGLAGGTGELFF	TGTGCCAGCAGCTTGGTTCAGGGACTAGCGGGGGGAACCGGGGAGCTGTTTTTT
-	TRBV24-1	TRBJ2-1	-	CATSDLKQNYNEQFF	TGTGCCACCAGTGATTTGAAACAGAACTACAATGAGCAGTTCTTC
-	TRBV19	TRBJ1-5	-	CASSKINQPQHF	TGTGCCAGTAGTAAAATAAATCAGCCCCAGCATTTT
TRBD2	TRBV4-1	TRBJ2-3	once	CASSQEASGGMVQTDTQYF	TGCGCCAGCAGCCAAGAGGCTAGCGGGGGGATGGTGCAGACAGATACGCAGTATTTT
-	TRBV28	TRBJ1-2	-	CASSLEWGVHYGYTF	TGTGCCAGCAGTTTGGAATGGGGGGTCCACTATGGCTACACCTTC
-	TRBV15	TRBJ2-5	-	CATSRARVPGKEETQYF	TGTGCCACCAGCAGGGCCCGAGTCCCGGGAAAAGAGGAGACCCAGTACTTC
TRBD2	TRBV5-4	TRBJ2-1	-	CASSLASGGNWNEQFF	TGTGCCAGCAGCTTGGCATCCGGGGGGAACTGGAATGAGCAGTTCTTC
TRBD1	TRBV5-1	TRBJ1-2	-	CASSFEGQGFGYTF	TGCGCCAGCAGCTTTGAAGGACAGGGCTTTGGCTACACCTTC
-	TRBV6-5	TRBJ2-7	-	CASHRGGGVSYEQYF	TGTGCCAGCCACCGAGGAGGGGGGGTATCCTACGAGCAGTACTTC
-	TRBV7-9	TRBJ2-1	-	CASSPGGSAGNEQFF	TGTGCCAGCAGCCCCGGTGGTAGCGCTGGAAATGAGCAGTTCTTC
TRBD2	TRBV5-4	TRBJ2-7	-	CASSRTSDEQYF	TGTGCCAGCAGCAGAACTAGCGACGAGCAGTACTTC
-	TRBV5-1	TRBJ2-7	-	CASSPVRDPYEQYF	TGCGCCAGCAGCCCCGTGCGGGATCCCTACGAGCAGTACTTC
TRBD1	TRBV4-1	TRBJ2-6	-	CASSQAGGSGANVLTF	TGCGCCAGCAGCCAAGCAGGGGGCTCTGGGGCCAACGTCCTGACTTTC
-	TRBV4-2	TRBJ2-1	-	CASSQRGNGEQFF	TGTGCCAGCAGCCAGAGAGGGAATGGGGAGCAGTTCTTC
-	TRBV27	TRBJ1-1	-	CASNRKGFGTEAFF	TGTGCCAGCAATAGGAAGGGGTTTGGGACTGAAGCTTTCTTT
TRBD1	TRBV6-2/TRBV6-3	TRBJ2-5	-	CASSYRARGHETQYF	TGTGCCAGCAGTTACAGAGCCAGGGGGCATGAGACCCAGTACTTC
TRBD2	TRBV10-1	TRBJ2-1	few	CASSAWTSGGYNEQFF	TGCGCCAGCAGTGCCTGGACTAGCGGGGGATACAATGAGCAGTTCTTC
-	TRBV4-1	TRBJ1-4	-	CASRRGGGLNEKLFF	TGCGCCAGCAGGCGCGGGGGGGGGCTCAATGAAAAACTGTTTTTT
-	TRBV11-2	TRBJ2-7	-	CASRLTYEQYF	TGTGCCAGCAGGCTAACCTACGAGCAGTACTTC
TRBD2	TRBV30	TRBJ2-2	-	CACTYRAGVAGELFF	TGTGCTTGTACTTACCGAGCGGGAGTGGCCGGGGAGCTGTTTTTT
TRBD1	TRBV19	TRBJ2-5	once	CASSKWTGEGTQYF	TGTGCCAGTAGTAAGTGGACAGGGGAAGGGACCCAGTACTTC
TRBD2	TRBV6-5	TRBJ2-5	-	CASWTSAQETQYF	TGTGCCAGCTGGACTAGCGCACAAGAGACCCAGTACTTC
-	TRBV28	TRBJ2-7	-	CASSPAVLYEQYF	TGTGCCAGCAGCCCCGCGGTCCTCTACGAGCAGTACTTC
-	TRBV4-2	TRBJ2-3	-	CASSLPGGARDTQYF	TGTGCCAGCAGCCTCCCGGGGGGCGCGAGAGATACGCAGTATTTT
TRBD1	TRBV7-7	TRBJ2-2	-	CASSLGTGGPGELFF	TGTGCCAGCAGCTTAGGGACAGGGGGCCCCGGGGAGCTGTTTTTT
-	TRBV3-1/TRBV3-2	TRBJ1-4	-	CASRCKISDCDEKLFF	TGTGCCAGCAGGTGCAAGATATCGGACTGCGATGAAAAACTGTTTTTT
TRBD2	TRBV19	TRBJ2-3	-	CASGLAASTDTQYF	TGTGCCAGTGGACTAGCGGCTAGCACAGATACGCAGTATTTT
TRBD2	TRBV2	TRBJ2-7	-	CASSDTSGGVYEQYF	TGTGCCAGCAGTGACACTAGCGGGGGTGTCTACGAGCAGTACTTC
-	TRBV5-1	TRBJ1-2	-	CASSVDSYGYTF	TGCGCCAGCAGCGTGGACAGCTATGGCTACACCTTC
TRBD1	TRBV28	TRBJ1-2	-	CASSPPRGDRGYGYTF	TGTGCCAGCAGCCCTCCCCGGGGGGACAGGGGCTATGGCTACACCTTC
TRBD2	TRBV5-1	TRBJ2-1	once	CASSSRTSGIRFF	TGCGCCAGCAGCTCCAGGACTAGCGGGATTCGGTTCTTC
-	TRBV28	TRBJ1-2	few	CASRPDSVGYTF	TGTGCCAGCAGGCCCGATAGCGTTGGCTACACCTTC
-	TRBV3-1/TRBV3-2	TRBJ1-1	-	CASSQDMGVGAFF	TGTGCCAGCAGCCAAGATATGGGAGTCGGGGCTTTCTTT
-	TRBV10-3	TRBJ2-5	-	CAISTPFGGGETQYF	TGTGCCATCAGCACCCCCTTTGGGGGAGGCGAGACCCAGTACTTC
-	TRBV5-4	TRBJ1-2	once	CASSSPYGHTF	TGTGCCAGCAGCTCGCCGTATGGCCACACCTTC
-	TRBV10-3	TRBJ1-2	-	CAISPGGLFYGYTF	TGTGCCATCTCCCCGGGCGGGCTGTTCTATGGCTACACCTTC
-	TRBV5-1	TRBJ1-4	few	CASSPTSTNEKLFF	TGCGCCAGCAGCCCGACATCAACTAATGAAAAACTGTTTTTT